These 9 T cell receptor beta chains were all obtained from the same sample, sequenced in a study of radiation and T cells in renal cell carcinoma. The time point here: baseline pretreatment blood. Treatment indicated: 15 Gy SBRT to primary tumor, nephrectomy 4 weeks later. Profiled with immunoSEQ multiplex PCR; TCRdb holds only in-frame clones, not every one. The table lists some 120,000 clones, 82% of them singletons. This specimen consisted of blood, obtained from a patient whose treatment included radiotherapy and nephrectomy. These receptors came from a woman between 55 and 75 years old with renal cell carcinoma.

The chain links TRBV29-1 to TRBJ1-3; D unresolved. The germline V and J ends were trimmed by 4 bases and 0 bases, with 7 bases remaining between them. Germline V CDR1 and CDR2: SQVTM, ANQGSEA. The CDR3 has 13 amino acids. This CDR3 reads CSVVESSGNTIYF. CDR3 DNA sequence: TGCAGCGTTGTGGAGAGCTCTGGAAACACCATATATTTT.

V is TRBV6-5 and J is TRBJ1-2; 7 nucleotides line up with TRBD1. This CDR3 has 16 amino acids. From germline, CDR1 is MNHEY and CDR2 SVGAGI. V trimming: 2 bases; J trimming: 2 bases; junction bases outside the gene matches: 8. The CDR3 DNA reads TGTGCCAGCAGTTACGGCATGACAGGGAAAAACTATGGCTACACCTTC. Encoded protein: CASSYGMTGKNYGYTF.

The chain combines TRBV6-6 with TRBJ1-1; a weak D match, TRBD1 (5 bases). The CDR3 contains 14 residues. Deletions cut 2 bases from V and 3 bases from J, with 10 bases between. Looked up from germline, CDR1 is MNHNY and CDR2 is SVGAGI (reference sequence). CDR3: CASSYAGSDTEAFF. DNA of the CDR3: TGTGCCAGCAGTTACGCAGGGAGCGACACTGAAGCTTTCTTT.

The chain carries TRBV4-1 and TRBJ2-7, with D possibly TRBD1 on 5 matching bases. The CDR3 covers 15 residues. Germline V gene sequence: CDR1 MGHRA, CDR2 YSYEKL. V was trimmed by 0 bases and J by 5 bases, leaving 14 bases between them. The CDR3 here is CASSQEENRLDEQYF. The CDR3 nucleotides read TGCGCCAGCAGCCAAGAAGAGAACAGGTTGGACGAGCAGTACTTC.

This chain uses TRBV7-9 with TRBJ1-2, with 9 bases fitting TRBD1. The CDR3 consists of 18 residues. V trimming: 6 bases; J trimming: 5 bases; junction bases outside the gene matches: 19. The germline V gene encodes CDR1 SEHNR and CDR2 FQNEAQ (reference sequence). The CDR3, as DNA: TGTGCCAGCAGTCTAGCGGGACAGGGAACAGCGTGGGGGTATGGCTACACCTTC. Translated: CASSLAGQGTAWGYGYTF. Looking up the rest from reference TRBV7-9 and TRBJ1-2 gives the full variable domain: DTGVSQNPRHKITKRGQNVTFRCDPISEHNRLYWYRQTLGQGPEFLTYFQNEAQLEKSRLLSDRFSAERPKGSFSTLEIQRTEQGDSAMYLCASSLAGQGTAWGYGYTFGSGTRLTVV.

The rearrangement joins TRBV29-1 to TRBJ2-3; TRBD2 matches 11 bases. This CDR3 region has 15 residues. After removal of 8 bases from V and 4 bases from J, the junction contained 11 bases not matched to a gene. From germline, CDR1 is SQVTM and CDR2 ANQGSEA. The CDR3 sequence is CSTPTSGAYSDTQYF. The CDR3 DNA reads TGCAGCACTCCGACTAGCGGGGCCTACTCAGATACGCAGTATTTT.

The chain links TRBV28 to TRBJ1-6; tentatively, D is TRBD1 (5 bases). CDR3 length: 15 amino acids. The V gene's germline CDR1 is MDHEN and CDR2 SYDVKM. V was trimmed by 7 bases and J by 8 bases, leaving 18 bases between them. This CDR3 is CASTLRFRGDSPLHF. CDR3 DNA sequence: TGTGCCAGCACCCTTAGGTTTAGGGGTGATTCACCCCTCCACTTT.

The chain combines TRBV5-1 with TRBJ2-2, with TRBD2 identical over 12 bases. The CDR3 is 18 residues long. Trimming cost V 2 bases and J 0 bases; bases outside gene matches: 5. CDR1 is SGHRS and CDR2 is YFSETQ in the germline V gene. The CDR3, as DNA: TGCGCCAGCAGCTTCGGACTAGCGGGGATAGCGAACACCGGGGAGCTGTTTTTT. Translating gives CASSFGLAGIANTGELFF. The whole variable domain, remainder taken from reference TRBV5-1 and TRBJ2-2, is KAGVTQTPRYLIKTRGQQVTLSCSPISGHRSVSWYQQTPGQGLQFLFEYFSETQRNKGNFPGRFSGRQFSNSRSEMNVSTLELGDSALYLCASSFGLAGIANTGELFFGEGSRLTVL.

This clone is a singleton in its sample. The chain carries TRBV5-1 and TRBJ1-1; 10 nucleotides align to TRBD1. V dropped 1 base and J dropped 8; count of bases not matched to a gene: 2. The CDR3 contains 13 residues. Germline CDR1 SGHRS, CDR2 YFSETQ. Written as DNA, the CDR3 is TGCGCCAGCAGCTTGCTGACAGGGGGCGAAGCTTTCTTT. Translation: CASSLLTGGEAFF.